The clone carrying this T cell receptor beta chain showed up many times. As yet, its antigen is unknown. Time point described: persistent/refractory GD, antithyroid drugs over 5 years with positive TRAb. Generation of the TCR library employed RNA extracted from PBMCs. The authors diagnosed Graves' disease using American Thyroid Association guidelines. Building the TCR beta libraries relied on iRepertoire HTBI primers, and CDR3 regions underwent Arm-PCR. TCRdb reprocessed the multiplex PCR reads with MiXCR, giving one entry per CDR3 protein. Of about 460,000 distinct CDR3 sequences listed, around a fifth are singletons. The CDR3 is made up of 13 amino acids. Trimming stripped 3 bases from V and 4 bases from J, with 9 bases between. Germline CDR1 MGHDK, CDR2 SYGVNS. This sample was taken from a study of regulatory T cells in long-lasting Graves disease. Study-level findings and limits: Thyroid tissue went unexamined; only peripheral blood was analyzed. TCR diversity in persistent Graves' patients was below that of newly diagnosed ones. Sharing of public clonotypes was greater in persistent patients (2,741) than in new patients (roughly 970).

Sequencing used peripheral blood mononuclear cells (PBMCs), obtained when the disease was refractory, from a patient treated with antithyroid drugs. V gene TRBV25-1 combines with J gene TRBJ1-1; D not resolved. This receptor was obtained from a female donor with Graves disease. The DNA for the CDR3 is TGTGCCAGCAGTGACCGTCTAGGCACTGAAGCTTTCTTT. It translates to CASSDRLGTEAFF. Combining the CDR3 with reference TRBV25-1 and TRBJ1-1 gives the whole variable domain EADIYQTPRYLVIGTGKKITLECSQTMGHDKMYWYQQDPGMELHLIHYSYGVNSTEKGDLSSESTVSRIRTEHFPLTLESARPSHTSQYLCASSDRLGTEAFFGQGTRLTVV.